The subject of this entry is one T cell receptor beta chain. These donors, healthy bone marrow donors, were studied. Primers: 60 Vbeta forward and 13 Jbeta reverse. The protocol was immunoSEQ multiplex PCR, while the TCRdb copy is restricted to in-frame clones and leaves out a portion. The repertoire holds 130,000 to 150,000 clones, with around 85% as singletons. The data were obtained in a study of cytomegalovirus exposure and HLA in healthy donors. The germline V and J ends were trimmed by 1 base and 0 bases, with 4 bases remaining between them. CDR1 SGHAT and CDR2 FQNNGV come from the germline V gene. The CDR3 has 15 residues.

Sequencing was carried out using PBMCs. This chain uses TRBV11-2 with TRBJ2-6; D not resolved. This TCR was sampled from a woman aged 25 to 39 in good health and CMV-seronegative. CDR3 DNA: TGTGCCAGCAGCTTAGGTAGCTCTGGGGCCAACGTCCTGACTTTC. The encoded protein is CASSLGSSGANVLTF.